The rows below give T cell receptor beta chains drawn from one sample of a study of regulatory and conventional T cells in RAG deficiency. The method was immunoSEQ multiplex PCR; TCRdb's version includes in-frame clones alone and lacks a portion of them. The sample comprises approximately 48,000 clones, more than 80% of which are singletons, and 0.45% to 0.6% rests with the top ten. The sample also formed part of further work on regulatory T cells.

The specimen sequenced was CD4+ effector T cells sorted from blood. The receptors shown here come from a human donor in good health. Each CDR3 is given with its conserved first and last residue. The order of the fields is D gene, clone size, J gene, V gene, CDR3 DNA, CDR3 protein. A D gene is named only where the DNA matches it firmly. Only some rows state a clone size, as once, few, many or a class for expanded clones.

D gene: TRBD1; clone size: .; J gene: TRBJ2-7; V gene: TRBV10-3; CDR3 DNA: TGTGCCATCAGTGAGCCGACAGGGGGCCCATCCTACGAGCAGTACTTC; CDR3 protein: CAISEPTGGPSYEQYF
D gene: .; clone size: .; J gene: TRBJ2-7; V gene: TRBV6-1; CDR3 DNA: TGTGCCAGCAGTGAGAGCGAGCAGTACTTC; CDR3 protein: CASSESEQYF
D gene: TRBD1; clone size: .; J gene: TRBJ2-3; V gene: TRBV18; CDR3 DNA: TGTGCCAGCTCACTGGGACAGGGATATAGGGATACGCAGTATTTT; CDR3 protein: CASSLGQGYRDTQYF
D gene: .; clone size: .; J gene: TRBJ2-2; V gene: TRBV5-1; CDR3 DNA: TGCGCCAGCAGCCTACAGGGAGGCACCGGGGAGCTGTTTTTT; CDR3 protein: CASSLQGGTGELFF
D gene: TRBD1; clone size: .; J gene: TRBJ2-7; V gene: TRBV19; CDR3 DNA: TGTGCCAGTAGTATCGGACAGGGGGGCTCCTACGAGCAGTACTTC; CDR3 protein: CASSIGQGGSYEQYF
D gene: TRBD1; clone size: .; J gene: TRBJ1-2; V gene: TRBV6-1; CDR3 DNA: TGTGCCAGCAGTGAGCCCGGGACAGGGGATGGCTACACCTTC; CDR3 protein: CASSEPGTGDGYTF
D gene: .; clone size: .; J gene: TRBJ2-7; V gene: TRBV7-9; CDR3 DNA: TGTGCCAGCAGCTCCTCCGACCGGTCCTACGAGCAGTACTTC; CDR3 protein: CASSSSDRSYEQYF
D gene: TRBD1; clone size: .; J gene: TRBJ2-7; V gene: TRBV18; CDR3 DNA: TGTGCCAGCTCACCACAGGGACAGTACGAGCAGTACTTC; CDR3 protein: CASSPQGQYEQYF
D gene: .; clone size: .; J gene: TRBJ2-5; V gene: TRBV18; CDR3 DNA: TGTGCCAGCTCACCACCGGTCGGGGAGACCCAGTACTTC; CDR3 protein: CASSPPVGETQYF
D gene: .; clone size: few; J gene: TRBJ1-1; V gene: TRBV6-5; CDR3 DNA: TGTGCCAGCAGTTACACCAGGACACTCAACACTGAAGCTTTCTTT; CDR3 protein: CASSYTRTLNTEAFF
D gene: .; clone size: .; J gene: TRBJ2-5; V gene: TRBV2; CDR3 DNA: TGTGCCAGCAAAGGCGAGGTGGAGACCCAGTACTTC; CDR3 protein: CASKGEVETQYF
D gene: .; clone size: .; J gene: TRBJ2-2; V gene: TRBV10-3; CDR3 DNA: TGTGCCATCAGTGAGTCGAAGGGGGTGAACACCGGGGAGCTGTTTTTT; CDR3 protein: CAISESKGVNTGELFF
D gene: TRBD1; clone size: .; J gene: TRBJ1-4; V gene: TRBV15; CDR3 DNA: TGTGCCACCAGAGTGGGACAGGGCCGGGAAAAACTGTTTTTT; CDR3 protein: CATRVGQGREKLFF
D gene: .; clone size: .; J gene: TRBJ2-5; V gene: TRBV5-1; CDR3 DNA: TGCGCCAGCAGCTTTGACAGGAGGCCAGAGACCCAGTACTTC; CDR3 protein: CASSFDRRPETQYF
D gene: TRBD2; clone size: .; J gene: TRBJ2-1; V gene: TRBV6-1; CDR3 DNA: TGTGCCAGCAGTGAAAATGGACTAGCTGTCAATGAGCAGTTCTTC; CDR3 protein: CASSENGLAVNEQFF
D gene: TRBD1; clone size: .; J gene: TRBJ1-2; V gene: TRBV19; CDR3 DNA: TGTGCCAGTAGCGAACCGACAGGGCGCTATGGCTACACCTTC; CDR3 protein: CASSEPTGRYGYTF
D gene: .; clone size: .; J gene: TRBJ2-7; V gene: TRBV13; CDR3 DNA: TGTGCCAGCAGCTTAGGCCAGAGGGGGAGGTACGAGCAGTACTTC; CDR3 protein: CASSLGQRGRYEQYF
D gene: TRBD1; clone size: .; J gene: TRBJ2-7; V gene: TRBV27; CDR3 DNA: TGTGCCAGCAGGTGGACAGGAATAGACGAGCAGTACTTC; CDR3 protein: CASRWTGIDEQYF
D gene: .; clone size: .; J gene: TRBJ2-2; V gene: TRBV19; CDR3 DNA: TGTGCCAGTAGGACCGGATCGGGGATCGGGGAGCTGTTTTTT; CDR3 protein: CASRTGSGIGELFF
D gene: .; clone size: .; J gene: TRBJ2-1; V gene: TRBV29-1; CDR3 DNA: TGCAGCGTTGTACAGGGATCCTACAATGAGCAGTTCTTC; CDR3 protein: CSVVQGSYNEQFF
D gene: TRBD2; clone size: .; J gene: TRBJ2-3; V gene: TRBV10-3; CDR3 DNA: TGTGCCATCAGTAGCGGGGGCACAGATACGCAGTATTTT; CDR3 protein: CAISSGGTDTQYF
D gene: .; clone size: .; J gene: TRBJ1-1; V gene: TRBV28; CDR3 DNA: TGTGCCAGCAGTCTGAGTTTGAACACTGAAGCTTTCTTT; CDR3 protein: CASSLSLNTEAFF
D gene: TRBD1; clone size: once; J gene: TRBJ1-2; V gene: TRBV2; CDR3 DNA: TGTGCCAGCAGAACAGGGGGCCCCTCTAACTATGGCTACACCTTC; CDR3 protein: CASRTGGPSNYGYTF
D gene: .; clone size: .; J gene: TRBJ2-1; V gene: TRBV6-1; CDR3 DNA: TGTGCCAGCAGCGAAAGGGGGGGAGGTGGGGCTTACAATGAGCAGTTCTTC; CDR3 protein: CASSERGGGGAYNEQFF
D gene: TRBD2; clone size: .; J gene: TRBJ2-7; V gene: TRBV9; CDR3 DNA: TGTGCCAGCAGCGCGACCGGGACTAGTGAGGAGCAGTACTTC; CDR3 protein: CASSATGTSEEQYF
D gene: .; clone size: .; J gene: TRBJ2-1; V gene: TRBV7-7; CDR3 DNA: TGTGCTAGCAGCTTAACCGGGGGGCTTTACAATGAGCAGTTCTTC; CDR3 protein: CASSLTGGLYNEQFF
D gene: TRBD1; clone size: .; J gene: TRBJ1-1; V gene: TRBV5-1; CDR3 DNA: TGCGCCAGCAGACTTAAGGTGGGACAGGGGAACACTGAAGCTTTCTTT; CDR3 protein: CASRLKVGQGNTEAFF
D gene: .; clone size: .; J gene: TRBJ1-1; V gene: TRBV7-2; CDR3 DNA: TGTGCCAGCAGCTTATCGATCGTTGGTTTGGGGGCGAACACTGAAGCTTTCTTT; CDR3 protein: CASSLSIVGLGANTEAFF
D gene: TRBD2; clone size: .; J gene: TRBJ2-3; V gene: TRBV5-6; CDR3 DNA: TGTGCCAGCAGCTTCGGGGGGGCTAGCACAGATACGCAGTATTTT; CDR3 protein: CASSFGGASTDTQYF
D gene: .; clone size: .; J gene: TRBJ2-6; V gene: TRBV11-2; CDR3 DNA: TGTGCCAGCAGGGTTTCGGGGGCCAACGTCCTGACTTTC; CDR3 protein: CASRVSGANVLTF
D gene: .; clone size: .; J gene: TRBJ2-3; V gene: TRBV13; CDR3 DNA: TGTGCCAGCACCGAAGGGACCCTGACAGATACGCAGTATTTT; CDR3 protein: CASTEGTLTDTQYF
D gene: .; clone size: .; J gene: TRBJ2-1; V gene: TRBV9; CDR3 DNA: TGTGCCAGCAGCGTAGTTGTCAGGGGCCCGGGCAATGAGCAGTTCTTC; CDR3 protein: CASSVVVRGPGNEQFF
D gene: TRBD1; clone size: once; J gene: TRBJ1-2; V gene: TRBV5-6; CDR3 DNA: TGTGCCAGCAGCTCCGTGGACAGGGCCCGTGGCTATGGCTACACCTTC; CDR3 protein: CASSSVDRARGYGYTF
D gene: .; clone size: .; J gene: TRBJ2-1; V gene: TRBV6-1; CDR3 DNA: TGTGCCAGCAGTGAACTGCGATATGAGCAGTTCTTC; CDR3 protein: CASSELRYEQFF
D gene: .; clone size: .; J gene: TRBJ2-7; V gene: TRBV20-1; CDR3 DNA: TGCAGTGCTCGTAGTACCTACGAGCAGTACTTC; CDR3 protein: CSARSTYEQYF
D gene: TRBD1; clone size: .; J gene: TRBJ1-1; V gene: TRBV10-2; CDR3 DNA: TGCGCCAGCAGCCTGACAGGGGACACTGAAGCTTTCTTT; CDR3 protein: CASSLTGDTEAFF
D gene: TRBD2; clone size: once; J gene: TRBJ2-7; V gene: TRBV19; CDR3 DNA: TGTGCCAGTAGTTCCCCTGGCGGGGGGTCCCTCGAGCAGTACTTC; CDR3 protein: CASSSPGGGSLEQYF